These 27 T cell receptor beta chains originate from one sample sequenced in a study of T cell repertoires and Cas9 in healthy adults. TCRdb's copy holds only in-frame clones and misses some; the assay was immunoSEQ multiplex PCR. This table holds approximately 23,000 clones, about 89% found once. Sequenced material: CD4+ effector T cells (CD127+, CD25-, CD137-, CD154-) from PBMCs; culture status not recorded. These TCRs come from a human donor in good health.

The rearrangement joins TRBV14 to TRBJ1-2; D unresolved. This CDR3 contains 14 residues. The V end was cut by 4 bases, the J end by 4 bases, with 13 bases between. CDR1 and CDR2 from the germline V gene are SGHDN and FVKESK. The CDR3 coding sequence is TGTGCCAGCAGCCTTCTCGGAGAAATCTATGGCTACACCTTC. It is translated as CASSLLGEIYGYTF.

This chain uses TRBV6-1 with TRBJ2-5; D may be TRBD1 (5 bases). This CDR3 is 14 amino acids long. Germline-derived CDR1 and CDR2 are MNHNS and SASEGT. The V and J ends lost 4 bases and 2 bases respectively, with 11 bases between them. The chain's CDR3 is CASSAQQGQETQYF. In DNA, the CDR3 is TGTGCCAGCAGTGCCCAGCAGGGTCAAGAGACCCAGTACTTC.

Regarding this clone: Sequence at one end of the junction differs from germline and may be a read error. The chain couples TRBV7-7 to TRBJ2-1, with D possibly matching TRBD2 (5 bases). The CDR3 runs to 13 residues. Germline assignment: CDR1 SSHAT and CDR2 FNYEAQ (reference sequence). The CDR3 DNA reads as TGTGCTAGCAGCGAAGATACTAGGTTCGAGCAGTTCTTC. It specifies CASSEDTRFEQFF.

The chain links TRBV6-5 to TRBJ1-5, with TRBD1 as a possible D gene (6 bases). The V gene lost 0 bases and the J gene lost 6 bases, with 15 bases spanning the gap. Germline-derived CDR1 and CDR2 are MNHEY and SVGAGI. The CDR3 covers 16 residues. In DNA, the CDR3 is TGTGCCAGCAGTTACTCGAGGGCAGGGGTCGGTCAGCCCCAGCATTTT. Encoded protein: CASSYSRAGVGQPQHF.

The genes are TRBV28 and TRBJ1-1; the D is unclear. Trimming pared 6 bases from V and 4 bases from J, leaving 15 bases between. Looked up from germline, CDR1 is MDHEN and CDR2 is SYDVKM. CDR3 length: 14 amino acids. CDR3 sequence: CASSPGGIRTEAFF. The CDR3 DNA sequence: TGTGCCAGCAGCCCGGGAGGGATACGCACTGAAGCTTTCTTT.

The chain recombines TRBV6-5 with TRBJ2-7; TRBD1 aligns across 10 bases. This CDR3 comprises 14 residues. CDR1 and CDR2 from the germline V gene are MNHEY and SVGAGI. The ends lost 2 bases at V and 4 bases at J; junction bases unmatched: 2. The CDR3 DNA reads as TGTGCCAGCAGTTACGGGACAGGGGCGTACGAGCAGTACTTC. This translates into CASSYGTGAYEQYF.

The V gene is TRBV6-1, the J gene TRBJ1-1; no reliable D call. The CDR3 has 14 amino acids. The V end lost 5 bases, the J end lost 0 bases, and 10 bases lay between the germline ends. Germline V gene lookup returns CDR1 MNHNS and CDR2 SASEGT. The CDR3 loop is CASSLLRMNTEAFF. The CDR3, as DNA: TGTGCCAGCAGTCTGCTGCGGATGAACACTGAAGCTTTCTTT.

The DNA of the CDR3 is TGTGCCAGCTCACCACCGTTACAGAGGGGGCTATCCTCTGGAAACACCATATATTTT. Translating gives CASSPPLQRGLSSGNTIYF. V usage is TRBV18 and J usage is TRBJ1-3, with 7 positions matching TRBD1. Germline values: CDR1 KGHSH, CDR2 LQKENI. J was trimmed by 0 bases and V by 0 bases; bases with no gene match: 11. CDR3 length: 19 amino acids. Combining the CDR3 with reference TRBV18 and TRBJ1-3 gives the whole variable domain NAGVMQNPRHLVRRRGQEARLRCSPMKGHSHVYWYRQLPEEGLKFMVYLQKENIIDESGMPKERFSAEFPKEGPSILRIQQVVRGDSAAYFCASSPPLQRGLSSGNTIYFGEGSWLTVV.

This sequence joins TRBV12-5 and TRBJ2-1; TRBD2 aligns across 14 bases. CDR1 is LGHNT, CDR2 FRNRAP, per germline. The CDR3 is 15 residues long. The V gene end was trimmed by 4 bases and the J gene end by 9 bases; junction bases not matched to a gene: 5. In DNA form, the CDR3 reads TGTGCTAGTGGTTCGACTAGCGGGAGGGGAGGTGAGCAGTTCTTC. It yields the protein CASGSTSGRGGEQFF.

V is TRBV5-1 and J is TRBJ2-3, with D possibly matching TRBD2 (5 bases). CDR3 length: 16 amino acids. Deletions cut 4 bases from V and 0 bases from J, with 15 bases between. Looked up from germline, CDR1 is SGHRS and CDR2 is YFSETQ. The CDR3 region has the DNA TGCGCCAGCAGCCGTTCGCGGGCAACTAGCACAGATACGCAGTATTTT. Its protein product is CASSRSRATSTDTQYF.

V and J are TRBV6-5 and TRBJ2-7; 9 bases match TRBD1. The length of the CDR3 is 15 residues. The J segment lost 6 bases and the V segment lost 4 bases, leaving 10 bases of the junction unmatched. CDR1 and CDR2 (germline): MNHEY, SVGAGI. CDR3 sequence: CASSSSPGQGTEQYF. As DNA, the CDR3 is TGTGCCAGCAGTTCCTCCCCGGGACAGGGTACCGAGCAGTACTTC.

The gene calls are TRBV19 and TRBJ2-3; D might be TRBD2 (6 bases). From germline, CDR1 is LNHDA and CDR2 SQIVND (reference sequence). The V gene lost 3 bases and the J gene lost 1 base, with 14 bases spanning the gap. The CDR3 runs 16 residues. CDR3 coding DNA: TGTGCCAGTAGTATTGGGAGCGGGCTACGCACAGATACGCAGTATTTT. This codes for CASSIGSGLRTDTQYF.

V gene TRBV10-2 combines with J gene TRBJ1-1; 7 bases fit TRBD1. The CDR3 contains 14 residues. The germline gives CDR1 WSHSY, CDR2 SAAADI. V dropped 4 bases and J dropped 4; count of bases not matched to a gene: 6. The CDR3 loop reads CASSGQTGSTEAFF. CDR3 bases: TGCGCCAGCAGTGGCCAGACAGGGAGCACTGAAGCTTTCTTT.

This sequence joins TRBV5-1 and TRBJ2-5; D remains unclear. Trimming took 0 bases from V and 1 from J, leaving 7 bases between them. The germline V gene encodes CDR1 SGHRS and CDR2 YFSETQ. The CDR3 consists of 14 residues. The CDR3 loop reads CASSLGPTQETQYF. The CDR3 nucleotides are TGCGCCAGCAGCTTGGGTCCCACCCAAGAGACCCAGTACTTC.

V gene TRBV27 combines with J gene TRBJ2-7; weak D call: TRBD1 (6 bases). Per the germline V gene, CDR1 is MNHEY and CDR2 is SMNVEV (reference sequence). The ends were cut back, 2 bases at V and 0 bases at J, with 14 bases in the middle. The CDR3 runs 16 residues. DNA for the CDR3: TGTGCCAGCAGTTTAGCCGGCGGCAGGGGCTCCTACGAGCAGTACTTC. Residues: CASSLAGGRGSYEQYF.

The rearrangement uses TRBV4-3 and TRBJ1-6; 11 bases map to TRBD1. The germline V gene has CDR1 LGHNA and CDR2 YSLEER. J gave up 10 bases and V 3 bases, and 11 bases lay outside the gene matches. The length of the CDR3 is 17 residues. This CDR3 is CASSHARTGGASSPLHF. CDR3 nucleotide sequence: TGCGCCAGCAGCCATGCGAGGACAGGGGGCGCAAGCTCACCCCTCCACTTT.

The CDR3 loop reads CASAGGYNQPQHF. CDR3 DNA: TGTGCCAGCGCAGGCGGCTACAATCAGCCCCAGCATTTT. V is TRBV2 and J is TRBJ1-5; D call uncertain. From germline, CDR1 is SNHLY and CDR2 FYNNEI. The CDR3 covers 13 residues. V dropped 8 bases and J dropped 3 bases, with 11 bases sitting between them.

The genes are TRBV7-9 and TRBJ2-3, with TRBD1 matching 10 bases. CDR1 SEHNR and CDR2 FQNEAQ come from the germline V gene (reference sequence). The ends lost 6 bases at V and 3 bases at J; junction bases unmatched: 6. The CDR3 loop spans 15 amino acids. For the CDR3, the DNA is TGTGCCAGCAGTCCAAGGACAGGGGGAACAGATACGCAGTATTTT. Its protein product is CASSPRTGGTDTQYF.

V is TRBV14 and J is TRBJ2-7; D is tentatively TRBD1 or TRBD2 (6 bases each). The CDR3 consists of 16 residues. V was pared by 3 bases and J by 5 bases, with 20 bases between. The germline V gene encodes CDR1 SGHDN and CDR2 FVKESK. CDR3 region: CASSQATGGGGDEQYF. The CDR3 coding sequence is TGTGCCAGCAGCCAGGCGACCGGGGGCGGAGGAGACGAGCAGTACTTC.

The chain links TRBV7-9 to TRBJ1-3, with unresolved D. The CDR3 is 16 residues long. Trimming left V 4 bases short and J 8 bases short, with 21 bases between. Germline V gene lookup returns CDR1 SEHNR and CDR2 FQNEAQ (reference sequence). The CDR3: CASSYTPGFRRDTIYF. In DNA, the CDR3 is TGTGCCAGCAGCTACACCCCAGGTTTCCGAAGGGACACCATATATTTT.

The J gene is TRBJ1-2, the V gene TRBV6-1; 11 bases are shared with TRBD1. V trimming: 5 bases; J trimming: 7 bases; junction bases outside the gene matches: 9. This CDR3 contains 15 residues. Germline V gene lookup returns CDR1 MNHNS and CDR2 SASEGT. CDR3 sequence (DNA): TGTGCCAGCAGTTTTCGGACAGGGGGCCTCGGTGGCTACACCTTC. Its protein is CASSFRTGGLGGYTF.

The CDR3 protein is CASRGKELGTIYF. The CDR3 coding sequence is TGCGCCAGCCGGGGGAAGGAGCTTGGCACCATATATTTT. The chain joins TRBV5-1 to TRBJ1-3; D possibly corresponds to TRBD1 (5 bases). Germline V lookup: CDR1 SGHRS, CDR2 YFSETQ. Trimming took 7 bases from V and 9 from J, leaving 17 bases between them. This CDR3 region has 13 residues.

CDR3 loop: CASSLGSSSYGYTF. CDR3 in DNA: TGTGCCAGCAGCTTAGGAAGCTCTTCCTATGGCTACACCTTC. J is TRBJ1-2 and V is TRBV7-2, with D unclear. This CDR3 spans 14 amino acids. Germline-derived CDR1 and CDR2 are SGHTA and FQGNSA. Trimming took 1 base from V and 4 from J, leaving 10 bases between them.

V is TRBV18 and J is TRBJ2-1, with D perhaps matching TRBD1 (6 bases). Germline V gene lookup returns CDR1 KGHSH and CDR2 LQKENI. The germline V and J ends were trimmed by 0 bases and 2 bases, with 11 bases remaining between them. This CDR3 has 16 amino acids. The CDR3 region has the DNA TGTGCCAGCTCACCACCCTGGCAGGGGCCCTACAATGAGCAGTTCTTC. It translates to CASSPPWQGPYNEQFF. The variable domain in full, with the rest retrieved from reference TRBV18 and TRBJ2-1, is NAGVMQNPRHLVRRRGQEARLRCSPMKGHSHVYWYRQLPEEGLKFMVYLQKENIIDESGMPKERFSAEFPKEGPSILRIQQVVRGDSAAYFCASSPPWQGPYNEQFFGPGTRLTVL.

CDR3 sequence: CATSGDRDPIRGYTF. The DNA for the CDR3 is TGTGCCACCAGCGGTGACAGGGATCCTATCCGGGGCTACACCTTC. The rearrangement links TRBV15 to TRBJ1-2; 7 bases are shared with TRBD1. This CDR3 contains 15 residues. Germline lookup yields CDR1 LNHNV and CDR2 YYDKDF (reference sequence). V shed 5 bases and J 8 bases; nucleotides not matched to a gene: 14.

This sequence joins TRBV19 and TRBJ1-1; 9 bases are shared with TRBD1. V trimming: 5 bases; J trimming: 1 base; junction bases outside the gene matches: 2. CDR1 is LNHDA, CDR2 SQIVND, per germline (reference sequence). The CDR3 consists of 14 residues. CDR3 region: CASSAGQGNTEAFF. CDR3 nucleotides: TGTGCCAGTAGTGCGGGACAGGGGAACACTGAAGCTTTCTTT.

The gene calls are TRBV11-3 and TRBJ2-6; D gene ambiguous. The V gene's germline CDR1 is SGHNT and CDR2 YENEEA. Trimming removed 4 bases at V and 4 bases at J, with 17 bases between. The CDR3 sequence is 17 residues long. CDR3 DNA: TGTGCCAGCAGCTCCTACTTTACTCGGTCGGGGGCCAACGTCCTGACTTTC. Protein product: CASSSYFTRSGANVLTF. The whole variable domain, filled in from reference TRBV11-3 and TRBJ2-6, reads EAGVVQSPRYKIIEKKQPVAFWCNPISGHNTLYWYLQNLGQGPELLIRYENEEAVDDSQLPKDRFSAERLKGVDSTLKIQPAELGDSAVYLCASSSYFTRSGANVLTFGAGSRLTVL.